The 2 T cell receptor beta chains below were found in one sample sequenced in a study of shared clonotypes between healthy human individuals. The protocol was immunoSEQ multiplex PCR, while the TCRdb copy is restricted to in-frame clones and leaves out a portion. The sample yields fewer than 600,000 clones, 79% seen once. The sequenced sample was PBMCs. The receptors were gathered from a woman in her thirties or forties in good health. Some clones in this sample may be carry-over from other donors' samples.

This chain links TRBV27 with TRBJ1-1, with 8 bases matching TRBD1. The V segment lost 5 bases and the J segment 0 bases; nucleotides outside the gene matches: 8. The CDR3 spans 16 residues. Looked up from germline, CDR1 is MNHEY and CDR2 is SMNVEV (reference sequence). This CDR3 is CASSQRQGLMNTEAFF. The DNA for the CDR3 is TGTGCCAGCAGTCAGAGACAGGGGCTGATGAACACTGAAGCTTTCTTT.

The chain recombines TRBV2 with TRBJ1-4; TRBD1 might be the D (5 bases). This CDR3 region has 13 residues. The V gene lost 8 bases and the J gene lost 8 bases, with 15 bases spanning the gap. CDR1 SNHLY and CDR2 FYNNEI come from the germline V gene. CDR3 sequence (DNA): TGTGCCAGCGGGAGGGGCGGAGGGGAAAAACTGTTTTTT. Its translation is CASGRGGGEKLFF.